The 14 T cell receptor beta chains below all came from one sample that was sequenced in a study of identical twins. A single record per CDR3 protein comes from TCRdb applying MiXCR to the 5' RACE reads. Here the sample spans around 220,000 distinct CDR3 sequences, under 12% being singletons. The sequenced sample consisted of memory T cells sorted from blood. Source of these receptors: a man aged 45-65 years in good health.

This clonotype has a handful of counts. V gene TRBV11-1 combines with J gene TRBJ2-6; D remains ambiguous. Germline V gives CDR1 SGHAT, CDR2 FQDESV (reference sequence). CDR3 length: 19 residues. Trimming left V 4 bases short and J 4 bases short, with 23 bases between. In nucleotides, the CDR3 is TGTGCCAGCAGCTCGGACCGCTCTCGAATTAAGGCCGGGGCCAACGTCCTGACTTTC. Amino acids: CASSSDRSRIKAGANVLTF.

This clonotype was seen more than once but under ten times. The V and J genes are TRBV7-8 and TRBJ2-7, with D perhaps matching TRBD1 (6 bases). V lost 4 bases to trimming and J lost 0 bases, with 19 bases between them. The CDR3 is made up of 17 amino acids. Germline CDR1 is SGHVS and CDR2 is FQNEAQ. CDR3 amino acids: CASSSFSGTKSSYEQYF. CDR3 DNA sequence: TGTGCCAGCAGCTCATTTTCCGGGACAAAAAGCTCCTACGAGCAGTACTTC.

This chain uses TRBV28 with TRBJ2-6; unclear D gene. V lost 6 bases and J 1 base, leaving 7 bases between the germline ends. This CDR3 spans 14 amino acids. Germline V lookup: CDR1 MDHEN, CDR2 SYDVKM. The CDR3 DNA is TGTGCCAGCAGGACTCCTTCTGGGGCCAACGTCCTGACTTTC. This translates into CASRTPSGANVLTF.

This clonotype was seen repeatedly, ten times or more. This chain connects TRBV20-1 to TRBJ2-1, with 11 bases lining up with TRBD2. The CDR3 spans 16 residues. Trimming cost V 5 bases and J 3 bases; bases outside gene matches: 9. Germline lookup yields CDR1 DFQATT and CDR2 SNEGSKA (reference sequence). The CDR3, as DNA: TGCAGTGCTCCTACCCTAGCGGGGGGCCACTACAATGAGCAGTTCTTC. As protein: CSAPTLAGGHYNEQFF.

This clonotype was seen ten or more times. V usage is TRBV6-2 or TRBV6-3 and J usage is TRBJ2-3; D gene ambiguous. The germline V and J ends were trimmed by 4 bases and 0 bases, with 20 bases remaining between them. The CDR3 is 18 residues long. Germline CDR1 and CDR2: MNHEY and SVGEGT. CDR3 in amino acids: CASSSPRGGRSSTDTQYF. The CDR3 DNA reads TGTGCCAGCAGTTCCCCTCGCGGCGGTCGTTCTAGCACAGATACGCAGTATTTT.

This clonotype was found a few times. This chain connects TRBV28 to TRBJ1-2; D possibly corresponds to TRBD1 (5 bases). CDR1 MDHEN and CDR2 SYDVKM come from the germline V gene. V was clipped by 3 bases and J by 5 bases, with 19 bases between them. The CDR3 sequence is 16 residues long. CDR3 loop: CASSFSQGGRLYGYTF. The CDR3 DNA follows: TGTGCCAGCAGTTTTTCTCAGGGAGGACGACTTTATGGCTACACCTTC.

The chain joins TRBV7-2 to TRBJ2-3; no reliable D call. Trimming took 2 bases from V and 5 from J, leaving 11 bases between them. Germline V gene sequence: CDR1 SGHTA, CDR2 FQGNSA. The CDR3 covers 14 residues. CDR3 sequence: CASSLRASRDTQYF. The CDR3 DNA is TGTGCCAGCAGCTTACGGGCCTCTCGAGATACGCAGTATTTT. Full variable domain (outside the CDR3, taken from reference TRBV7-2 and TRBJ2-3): GAGVSQSPSNKVTEKGKDVELRCDPISGHTALYWYRQSLGQGLEFLIYFQGNSAPDKSGLPSDRFSAERTGGSVSTLTIQRTQQEDSAVYLCASSLRASRDTQYFGPGTRLTVL.

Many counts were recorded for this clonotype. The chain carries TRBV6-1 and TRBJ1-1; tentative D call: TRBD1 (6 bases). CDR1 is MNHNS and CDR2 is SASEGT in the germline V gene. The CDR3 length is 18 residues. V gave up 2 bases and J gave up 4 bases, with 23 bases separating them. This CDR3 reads CASSETGGASGWFTEAFF. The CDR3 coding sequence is TGTGCCAGCAGTGAAACCGGGGGGGCGAGCGGTTGGTTCACTGAAGCTTTCTTT.

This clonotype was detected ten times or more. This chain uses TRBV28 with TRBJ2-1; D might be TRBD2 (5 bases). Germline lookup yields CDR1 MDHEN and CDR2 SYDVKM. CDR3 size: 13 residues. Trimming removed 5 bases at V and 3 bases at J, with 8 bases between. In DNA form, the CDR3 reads TGTGCCAGCAGTCGGGATCTCTACAATGAGCAGTTCTTC. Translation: CASSRDLYNEQFF.

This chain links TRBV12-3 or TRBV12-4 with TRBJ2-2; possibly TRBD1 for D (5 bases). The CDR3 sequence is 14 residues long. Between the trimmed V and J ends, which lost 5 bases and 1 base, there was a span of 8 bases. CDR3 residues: CASSRTQNTGELFF. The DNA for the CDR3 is TGTGCCAGCAGTAGGACACAGAACACCGGGGAGCTGTTTTTT.

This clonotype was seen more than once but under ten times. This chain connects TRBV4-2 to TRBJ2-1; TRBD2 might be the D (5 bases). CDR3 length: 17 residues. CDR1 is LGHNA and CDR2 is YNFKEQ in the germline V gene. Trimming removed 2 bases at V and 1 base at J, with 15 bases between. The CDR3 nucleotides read TGTGCCAGCAGCCAACTACCTAGCACTGATTCCTACAATGAGCAGTTCTTC. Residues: CASSQLPSTDSYNEQFF.

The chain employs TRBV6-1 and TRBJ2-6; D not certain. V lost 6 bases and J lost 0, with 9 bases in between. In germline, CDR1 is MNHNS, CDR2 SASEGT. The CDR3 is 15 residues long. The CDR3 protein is CASSPTYSGANVLTF. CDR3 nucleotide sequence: TGTGCCAGCAGCCCGACCTACTCTGGGGCCAACGTCCTGACTTTC.

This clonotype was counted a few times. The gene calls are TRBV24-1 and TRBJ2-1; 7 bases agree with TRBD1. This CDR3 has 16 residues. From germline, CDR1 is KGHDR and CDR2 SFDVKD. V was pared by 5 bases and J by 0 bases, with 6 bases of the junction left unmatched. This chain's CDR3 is CATSALTGSSYNEQFF. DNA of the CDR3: TGTGCCACCAGTGCCCTGACAGGGAGCTCCTACAATGAGCAGTTCTTC.

The CDR3 region is CATVGGGDYGYTF. CDR3 nucleotides: TGTGCCACCGTCGGCGGGGGTGACTATGGCTACACCTTC. The genes are TRBV12-3 or TRBV12-4 and TRBJ1-2, with D possibly TRBD1 on 5 matching bases. Trimming cost V 10 bases and J 3 bases, with 15 bases left between them. There are 13 residues in the CDR3.